Listed here are 12 T cell receptor beta chains from one sample, sequenced in a study of identical twins. TCRdb reanalysed the 5' RACE reads using MiXCR and keeps one entry per CDR3 protein. The repertoire holds 1.5 million to 2 million distinct CDR3 sequences, with under 35% as singletons. The sequencing input was cord blood. Receptors were obtained from a newborn girl in good health.

On this clonotype: The junction departs from the called germline gene at one end, perhaps through a read error. The V and J genes are TRBV20-1 and TRBJ2-1; D perhaps matches TRBD2 (5 bases). Germline-derived CDR1 and CDR2 are DFQATT and SNEGSKA (reference sequence). The CDR3 is made up of 12 amino acids. The CDR3 nucleotides are TGCAGTGCTAGACCTCCTAGCAATGAGCAGTTATTC. Amino acids: CSARPPSNEQLF.

The rearrangement links TRBV7-9 to TRBJ2-5; D is undetermined. The J call is doubtful: the DNA matches TRBJ2-7 better. This CDR3 is 15 amino acids long. The germline gives CDR1 SEHNR, CDR2 FQNEAQ (reference sequence). CDR3 nucleotide sequence: TGTGCCAGCAGCTTAGAAGTGGGCGGCCCCTACGAGCAGTACTTC. This sequence encodes CASSLEVGGPYEQYF.

This clonotype occurred many times. This chain uses TRBV20-1 with TRBJ2-7; 8 positions match TRBD2. This CDR3 has 13 amino acids. Per the germline V gene, CDR1 is DFQATT and CDR2 is SNEGSKA (reference sequence). After removal of 3 bases from V and 2 bases from J, the junction contained 3 bases not matched to a gene. CDR3 amino acids: CSASGRVPYEQYF. CDR3 in DNA: TGCAGTGCTAGCGGGAGGGTACCCTACGAGCAGTACTTC.

This clonotype appeared a few times. V gene TRBV5-1 combines with J gene TRBJ2-1, with 14 bases identical to TRBD2. Unmatched junction bases numbered 8, after V lost 4 bases and J lost 2 bases. CDR1 is SGHRS and CDR2 is YFSETQ in the germline V gene. There are 18 residues in the CDR3. This CDR3 is CASSLPGLAGVPYNEQFF. CDR3 nucleotide sequence: TGCGCCAGCAGCCTTCCGGGACTAGCGGGGGTGCCCTACAATGAGCAGTTCTTC.

The chain has TRBV20-1 and TRBJ2-3; D tentatively reads TRBD1 or TRBD2 (5 bases each). The CDR3 has 15 residues. CDR1 and CDR2 from the germline V gene are DFQATT and SNEGSKA (reference sequence). The V end lost 0 bases, the J end lost 0 bases, and 10 bases lay between the germline ends. DNA of the CDR3: TGCAGTGCTAGAGATGAGGGGCAAAGCACAGATACGCAGTATTTT. It yields the protein CSARDEGQSTDTQYF.

This clonotype was recorded a few times. The rearrangement links TRBV6-5 to TRBJ1-2; no definite D call. Trimming pared 2 bases from V and 1 base from J, leaving 11 bases between. Germline V gives CDR1 MNHEY, CDR2 SVGAGI. The CDR3 has 15 residues. CDR3 coding DNA: TGTGCCAGCAGTTACCTACAGAACTTTAACTATGGCTACACCTTC. This codes for CASSYLQNFNYGYTF.

Concerning this clonotype itself: A much larger clone lies one base from this, so it may be a read error. The gene calls are TRBV29-1 and TRBJ2-1; 10 bases align to TRBD2. The CDR3 is made up of 13 amino acids. In germline, CDR1 is SQVTM, CDR2 ANQGSEA. The trim removed 8 bases at V and 4 bases at J, leaving 5 bases unmatched. The CDR3 reads CSRSGRFYNEQFF. CDR3 nucleotides: TGCAGCCGTAGCGGGAGGTTTTACAATGAGCAGTTCTTC.

This CDR3 reads CASSWRTSGAASSYEQFF. The CDR3 region has the DNA TGCGCCAGCAGCTGGAGGACTAGCGGGGCCGCTAGCTCCTACGAGCAGTTCTTC. The rearrangement links TRBV5-1 to TRBJ2-1, with 12 bases aligning to TRBD2. The ends lost 3 bases at V and 10 bases at J; junction bases unmatched: 17. CDR1 is SGHRS and CDR2 is YFSETQ in the germline V gene. The CDR3 consists of 18 residues.

This clonotype was counted between two and nine times. This chain connects TRBV2 to TRBJ2-7, with 11 bases fitting TRBD1. Germline V gives CDR1 SNHLY, CDR2 FYNNEI. The CDR3 is 15 amino acids. V gave up 4 bases and J gave up 2 bases; unmatched junction bases: 4. The CDR3: CASSAGTGGTYEQYF. The CDR3 DNA sequence: TGTGCCAGCAGTGCCGGGACAGGGGGGACCTACGAGCAGTACTTC.

The V call is TRBV20-1, the J call TRBJ1-2, with a tentative D call TRBD1 (6 bases). There are 14 residues in the CDR3. Germline V gene data show CDR1 as DFQATT and CDR2 as SNEGSKA (reference sequence). Trimming removed 1 base from V and 4 bases from J, with 13 bases in between. Here the CDR3 DNA reads TGCAGTGCTAGAGCCGAGGGGGTCGGCTATGGCTACACCTTC. This gives the protein CSARAEGVGYGYTF.

The chain recombines TRBV20-1 with TRBJ2-3; no clear D. The CDR3 has 15 amino acids. Trimming left V 2 bases short and J 2 bases short, with 14 bases between. Germline V gene sequence: CDR1 DFQATT, CDR2 SNEGSKA (reference sequence). CDR3 sequence: CSARQALIATDTQYF. CDR3 nucleotides: TGCAGTGCTAGACAGGCCTTAATCGCCACAGATACGCAGTATTTT.

This rearrangement joins TRBV14 to TRBJ2-3, with 8 bases fitting TRBD2. This CDR3 region has 15 residues. V lost 2 bases and J lost 4; bases outside the gene matches: 5. CDR1 SGHDN and CDR2 FVKESK come from the germline V gene. CDR3 residues: CASSQQETSADTQYF. The CDR3 DNA follows: TGTGCCAGCAGCCAACAGGAGACTAGCGCAGATACGCAGTATTTT.